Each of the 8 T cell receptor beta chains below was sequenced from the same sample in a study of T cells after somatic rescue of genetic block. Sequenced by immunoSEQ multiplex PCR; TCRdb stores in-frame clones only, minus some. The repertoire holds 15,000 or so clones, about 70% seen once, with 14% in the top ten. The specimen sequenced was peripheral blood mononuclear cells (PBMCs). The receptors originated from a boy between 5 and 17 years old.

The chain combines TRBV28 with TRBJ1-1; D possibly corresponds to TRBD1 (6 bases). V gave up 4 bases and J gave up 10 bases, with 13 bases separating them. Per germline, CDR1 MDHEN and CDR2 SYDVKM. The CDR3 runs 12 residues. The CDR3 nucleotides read TGTGCCAGCAGTTCAGGGGCCGCGGGAGCTTTCTTT. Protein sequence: CASSSGAAGAFF.

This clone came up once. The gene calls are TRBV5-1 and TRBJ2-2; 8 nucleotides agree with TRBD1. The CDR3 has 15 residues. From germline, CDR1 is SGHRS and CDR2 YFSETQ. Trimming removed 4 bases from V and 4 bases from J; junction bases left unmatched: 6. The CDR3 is CASSKWTGSTGELFF. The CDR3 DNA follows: TGCGCCAGCAGCAAGTGGACAGGGAGCACCGGGGAGCTGTTTTTT. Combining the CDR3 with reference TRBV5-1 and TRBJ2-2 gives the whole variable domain KAGVTQTPRYLIKTRGQQVTLSCSPISGHRSVSWYQQTPGQGLQFLFEYFSETQRNKGNFPGRFSGRQFSNSRSEMNVSTLELGDSALYLCASSKWTGSTGELFFGEGSRLTVL.

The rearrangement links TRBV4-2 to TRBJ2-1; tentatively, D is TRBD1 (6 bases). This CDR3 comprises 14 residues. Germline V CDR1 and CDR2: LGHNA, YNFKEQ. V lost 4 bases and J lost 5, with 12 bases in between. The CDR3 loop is CASSLPGTNNEQFF. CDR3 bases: TGTGCCAGCAGCCTTCCAGGGACAAACAATGAGCAGTTCTTC.

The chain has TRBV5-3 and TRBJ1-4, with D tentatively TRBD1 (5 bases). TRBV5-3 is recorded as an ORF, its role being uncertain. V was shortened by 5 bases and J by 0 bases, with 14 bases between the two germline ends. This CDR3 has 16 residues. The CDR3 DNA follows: TGTGCCAGAAGATACGAGCGGGGGGCAACTAATGAAAAACTGTTTTTT. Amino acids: CARRYERGATNEKLFF.

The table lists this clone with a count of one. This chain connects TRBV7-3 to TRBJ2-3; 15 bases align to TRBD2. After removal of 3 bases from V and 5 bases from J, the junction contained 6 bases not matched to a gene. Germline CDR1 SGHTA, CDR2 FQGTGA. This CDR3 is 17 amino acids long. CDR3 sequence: CASSFGLAGGPLDTQYF. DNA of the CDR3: TGTGCCAGCAGCTTTGGACTAGCGGGAGGGCCCTTAGATACGCAGTATTTT.

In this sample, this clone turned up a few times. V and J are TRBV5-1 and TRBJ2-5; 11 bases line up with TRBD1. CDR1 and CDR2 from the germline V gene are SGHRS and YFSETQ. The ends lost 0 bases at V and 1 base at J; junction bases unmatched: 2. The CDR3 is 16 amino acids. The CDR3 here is CASSLGTGGLQETQYF. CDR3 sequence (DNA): TGCGCCAGCAGCTTGGGGACAGGGGGCCTCCAAGAGACCCAGTACTTC.

The chain's CDR3 is CAPGPLKNIQYF. The CDR3 coding sequence is TGTGCCCCGGGACCCTTGAAGAACATTCAGTACTTC. The chain employs TRBV7-9 and TRBJ2-4; D possibly matches TRBD1 or TRBD2 (5 bases each). Germline loops: CDR1 SEHNR, CDR2 FQNEAQ (reference sequence). This CDR3 is 12 amino acids long. V dropped 11 bases and J dropped 7 bases, with 15 bases sitting between them.

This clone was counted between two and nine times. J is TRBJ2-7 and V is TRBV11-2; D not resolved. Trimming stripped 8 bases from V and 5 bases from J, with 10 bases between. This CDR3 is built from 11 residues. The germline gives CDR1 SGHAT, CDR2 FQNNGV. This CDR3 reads CASRTIHEQYF. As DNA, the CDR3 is TGTGCCAGCCGAACGATCCACGAGCAGTACTTC.